Shown below are 2 T cell receptor beta chains from a single sample sequenced in a study of blood T cell repertoires in COVID-19. The repertoire was sequenced with immunoSEQ multiplex PCR; TCRdb's copy has only in-frame clones and lacks some. This table has 200,000 to 300,000 clones, around 88% appearing once. Sample: PBMCs or T cells enriched from blood (not recorded which). These receptors all stem from a woman between 25 and 40 years old who had recovered from COVID-19.

The chain carries TRBV6-2 or TRBV6-3 and TRBJ1-1; no definite D call. CDR1 is MNHEY, CDR2 SVGEGT, per germline. Trimming took off 2 bases at V and 2 bases at J, with 6 bases between the two ends. The CDR3 totals 13 residues. The CDR3 DNA sequence: TGTGCCAGCAGTTACATTACAAACACTGAAGCTTTCTTT. Translated, it gives CASSYITNTEAFF.

V usage is TRBV29-1 and J usage is TRBJ1-1; D not certain. The CDR3 spans 12 residues. V lost 3 bases and J 4 bases, leaving 9 bases between the germline ends. Germline V CDR1 and CDR2: SQVTM, ANQGSEA. The CDR3: CSVDFLGTEAFF. As DNA, the CDR3 is TGCAGCGTTGACTTTCTCGGCACTGAAGCTTTCTTT.